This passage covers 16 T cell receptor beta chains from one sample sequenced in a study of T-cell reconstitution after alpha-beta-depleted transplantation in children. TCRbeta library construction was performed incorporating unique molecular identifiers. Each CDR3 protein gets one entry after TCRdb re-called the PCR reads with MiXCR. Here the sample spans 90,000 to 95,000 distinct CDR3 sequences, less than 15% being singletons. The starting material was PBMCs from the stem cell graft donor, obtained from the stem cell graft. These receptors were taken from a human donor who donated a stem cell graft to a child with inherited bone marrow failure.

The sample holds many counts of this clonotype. In nucleotides, the CDR3 is TGCGCCAGCAGCTTGGGATCCCAAGAGACCCAGTACTTC. It translates to CASSLGSQETQYF. The J gene is TRBJ2-5, the V gene TRBV5-1; D uncertain. Germline lookup yields CDR1 SGHRS and CDR2 YFSETQ. The V gene lost 0 bases and the J gene lost 1 base, with 4 bases spanning the gap. The CDR3 extends over 13 amino acids. The entire variable domain, with the rest obtained from reference TRBV5-1 and TRBJ2-5, is as follows: KAGVTQTPRYLIKTRGQQVTLSCSPISGHRSVSWYQQTPGQGLQFLFEYFSETQRNKGNFPGRFSGRQFSNSRSEMNVSTLELGDSALYLCASSLGSQETQYFGPGTRLLVL.

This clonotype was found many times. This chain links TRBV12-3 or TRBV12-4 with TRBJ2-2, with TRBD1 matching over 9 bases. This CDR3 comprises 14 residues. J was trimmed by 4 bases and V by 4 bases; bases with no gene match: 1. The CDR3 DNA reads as TGTGCCAGCAGTTGGACAGGGGTCACCGGGGAGCTGTTTTTT. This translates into CASSWTGVTGELFF.

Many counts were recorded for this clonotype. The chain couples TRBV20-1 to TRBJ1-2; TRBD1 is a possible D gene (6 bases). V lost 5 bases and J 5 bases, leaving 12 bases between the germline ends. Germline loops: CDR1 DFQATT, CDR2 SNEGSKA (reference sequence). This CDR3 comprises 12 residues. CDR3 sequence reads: CSAWDTTYGYTF. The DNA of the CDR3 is TGCAGTGCTTGGGACACGACTTATGGCTACACCTTC.

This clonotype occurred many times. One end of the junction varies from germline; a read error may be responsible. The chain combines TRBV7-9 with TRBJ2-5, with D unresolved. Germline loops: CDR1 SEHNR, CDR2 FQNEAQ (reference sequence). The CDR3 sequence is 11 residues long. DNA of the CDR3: TGTGCCGGCAGCCGCCAAGAGACCCAGTACTTC. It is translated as CAGSRQETQYF.

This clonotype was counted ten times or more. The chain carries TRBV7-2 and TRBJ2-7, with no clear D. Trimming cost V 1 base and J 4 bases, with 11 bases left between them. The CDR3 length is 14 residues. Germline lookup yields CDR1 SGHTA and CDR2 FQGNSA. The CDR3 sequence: CASSLDSSGYEQYF. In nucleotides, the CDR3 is TGTGCCAGCAGCTTAGACTCCTCTGGGTACGAGCAGTACTTC. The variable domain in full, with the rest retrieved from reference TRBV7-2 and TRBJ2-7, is GAGVSQSPSNKVTEKGKDVELRCDPISGHTALYWYRQSLGQGLEFLIYFQGNSAPDKSGLPSDRFSAERTGGSVSTLTIQRTQQEDSAVYLCASSLDSSGYEQYFGPGTRLTVT.

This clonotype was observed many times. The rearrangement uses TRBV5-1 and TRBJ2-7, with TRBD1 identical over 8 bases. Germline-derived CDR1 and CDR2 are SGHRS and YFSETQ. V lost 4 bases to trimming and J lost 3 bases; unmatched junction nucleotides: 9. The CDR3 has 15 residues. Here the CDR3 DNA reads TGCGCCAGCAGCCCGGACAGGGAGTCTTTCTACGAGCAGTACTTC. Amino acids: CASSPDRESFYEQYF.

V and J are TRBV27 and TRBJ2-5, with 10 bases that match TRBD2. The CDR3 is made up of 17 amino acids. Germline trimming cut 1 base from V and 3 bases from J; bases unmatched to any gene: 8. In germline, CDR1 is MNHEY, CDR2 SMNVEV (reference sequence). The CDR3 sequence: CASSLLSGGASEETQYF. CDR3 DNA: TGTGCCAGCAGTTTATTAAGCGGGGGGGCGTCTGAAGAGACCCAGTACTTC.

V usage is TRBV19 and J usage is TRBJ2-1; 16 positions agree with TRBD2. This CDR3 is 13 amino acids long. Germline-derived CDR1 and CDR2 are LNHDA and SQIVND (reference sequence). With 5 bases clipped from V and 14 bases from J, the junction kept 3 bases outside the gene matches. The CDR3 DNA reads TGTGCCAGTAGTCCGGGGACTAGCGGGAGGGAGTTCTTC. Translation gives CASSPGTSGREFF.

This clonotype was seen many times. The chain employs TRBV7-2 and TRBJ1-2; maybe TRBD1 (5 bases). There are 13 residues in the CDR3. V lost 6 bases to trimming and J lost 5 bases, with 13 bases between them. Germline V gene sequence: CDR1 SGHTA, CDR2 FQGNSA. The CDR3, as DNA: TGTGCCAGCAGTTACGGACAAAGTTATGGCTACACCTTC. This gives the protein CASSYGQSYGYTF.

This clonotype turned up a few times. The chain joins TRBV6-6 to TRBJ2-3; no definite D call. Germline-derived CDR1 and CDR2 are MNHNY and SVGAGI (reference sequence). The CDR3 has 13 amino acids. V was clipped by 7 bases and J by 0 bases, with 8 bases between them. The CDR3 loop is CASTADSTDTQYF. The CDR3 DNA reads TGTGCCAGCACGGCGGATAGCACAGATACGCAGTATTTT.

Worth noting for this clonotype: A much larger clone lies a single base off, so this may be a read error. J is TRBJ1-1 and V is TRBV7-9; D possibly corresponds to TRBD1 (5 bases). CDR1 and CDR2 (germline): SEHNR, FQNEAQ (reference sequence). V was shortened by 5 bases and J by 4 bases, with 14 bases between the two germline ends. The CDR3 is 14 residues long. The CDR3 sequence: CASSPRVSGTEAFF. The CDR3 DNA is TGTGCCAGCAGCCCCAGGGTGTCCGGCACTGAAGCTTTCTTT.

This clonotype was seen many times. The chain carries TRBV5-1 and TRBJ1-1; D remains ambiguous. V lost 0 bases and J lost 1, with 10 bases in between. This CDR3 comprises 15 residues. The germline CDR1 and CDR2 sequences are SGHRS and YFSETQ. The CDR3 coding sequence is TGCGCCAGCAGCTTGGGCGGCGCACCGAACACTGAAGCTTTCTTT. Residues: CASSLGGAPNTEAFF.

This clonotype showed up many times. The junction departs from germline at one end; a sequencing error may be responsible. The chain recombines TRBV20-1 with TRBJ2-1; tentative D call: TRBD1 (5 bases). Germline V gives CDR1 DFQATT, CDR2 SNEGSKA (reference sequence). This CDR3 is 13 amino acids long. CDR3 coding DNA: TGTAGTGCAGGGCCGAGCTCCTACAATGAGCAGTTCTTC. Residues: CSAGPSSYNEQFF.

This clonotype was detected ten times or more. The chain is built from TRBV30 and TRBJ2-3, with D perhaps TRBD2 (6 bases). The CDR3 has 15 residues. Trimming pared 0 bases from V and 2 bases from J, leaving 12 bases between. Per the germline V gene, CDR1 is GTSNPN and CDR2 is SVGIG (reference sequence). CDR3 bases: TGTGCCTGGAGTGTAGAAGGGGACTCCACAGATACGCAGTATTTT. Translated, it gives CAWSVEGDSTDTQYF.

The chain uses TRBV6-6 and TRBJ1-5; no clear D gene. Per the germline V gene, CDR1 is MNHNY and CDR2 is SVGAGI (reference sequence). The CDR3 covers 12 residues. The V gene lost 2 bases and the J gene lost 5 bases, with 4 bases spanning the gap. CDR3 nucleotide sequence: TGTGCCAGCAGTTACGAGGATCAGCCCCAGCATTTT. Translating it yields CASSYEDQPQHF.

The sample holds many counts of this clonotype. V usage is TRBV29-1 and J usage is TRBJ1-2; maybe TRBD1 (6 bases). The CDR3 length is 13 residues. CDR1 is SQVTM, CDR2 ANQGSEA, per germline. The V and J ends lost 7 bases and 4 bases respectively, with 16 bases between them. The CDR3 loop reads CSGGTTESYGYTF. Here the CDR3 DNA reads TGCAGCGGCGGGACAACGGAAAGCTATGGCTACACCTTC.